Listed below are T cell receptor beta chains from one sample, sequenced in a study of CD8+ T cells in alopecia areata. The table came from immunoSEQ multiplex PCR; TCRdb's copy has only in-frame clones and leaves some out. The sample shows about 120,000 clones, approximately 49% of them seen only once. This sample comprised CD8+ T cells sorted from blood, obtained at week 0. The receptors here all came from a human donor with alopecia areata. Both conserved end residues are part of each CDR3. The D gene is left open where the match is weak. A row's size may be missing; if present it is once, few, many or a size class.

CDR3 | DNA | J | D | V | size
CASSLNGLSYEQYF | TGTGCCAGCAGCCTCAACGGCCTCTCCTACGAGCAGTACTTC | TRBJ2-7 | NA | TRBV13 | NA
CASSPQGGGPGGYTF | TGTGCCAGCAGCCCCCAAGGCGGGGGGCCCGGCGGCTACACCTTC | TRBJ1-2 | NA | TRBV13 | few
CASSDATTTGAGEQYF | TGTGCCAGCAGTGATGCCACTACAACAGGGGCTGGCGAGCAGTACTTC | TRBJ2-7 | TRBD1 | TRBV25-1 | NA
CASGLALAGSEQYF | TGTGCTAGTGGTTTGGCCCTTGCCGGGAGCGAGCAGTACTTC | TRBJ2-7 | NA | TRBV12-5 | NA
CASSQGGTGEGYTF | TGCGCCAGCAGCCAAGGGGGGACAGGGGAAGGCTACACCTTC | TRBJ1-2 | TRBD1 | TRBV4-1 | NA
CASSPTSSQETQYF | TGTGCCAGCAGCCCCACTAGCTCCCAAGAGACCCAGTACTTC | TRBJ2-5 | NA | TRBV9 | NA
CASGLDRDRSNYGYTF | TGTGCTAGTGGTTTGGACCGGGACAGGTCTAACTATGGCTACACCTTC | TRBJ1-2 | TRBD1 | TRBV12-5 | few
CASSLWGQGALSYNEQFF | TGTGCCAGCAGCTTATGGGGACAGGGGGCCCTCTCCTACAATGAGCAGTTCTTC | TRBJ2-1 | TRBD1 | TRBV7-9 | few
CASSPGPTPQYF | TGTGCCAGCAGCCCGGGGCCTACGCCGCAGTATTTT | TRBJ2-3 | NA | TRBV5-6 | NA
CATSRTEISIEQYF | TGTGCCACCAGCAGGACAGAGATCTCTATCGAGCAGTACTTC | TRBJ2-7 | NA | TRBV15 | NA
CASSPSWDQNIQYF | TGTGCCAGCAGCCCCAGTTGGGATCAAAACATTCAGTACTTC | TRBJ2-4 | NA | TRBV9 | few
CASSFKGRGTGELFF | TGTGCCAGCAGCTTCAAGGGGAGAGGAACCGGGGAGCTGTTTTTT | TRBJ2-2 | NA | TRBV5-4 | many
CASSQSGDRVGETQYF | TGCGCCAGCAGTCAATCGGGGGACAGGGTAGGAGAGACCCAGTACTTC | TRBJ2-5 | TRBD1 | TRBV23-1 | NA
CAWRQGRGSNQPQHF | TGTGCCTGGAGGCAGGGTCGGGGTAGCAATCAGCCCCAGCATTTT | TRBJ1-5 | NA | TRBV30 | NA
CASSPLSRSGSEAFF | TGTGCCAGCAGCCCTTTATCGAGATCGGGGTCTGAAGCTTTCTTT | TRBJ1-1 | NA | TRBV7-2 | NA
CATSAGGENTEAFF | TGTGCCACCAGCGCCGGGGGTGAAAACACTGAAGCTTTCTTT | TRBJ1-1 | NA | TRBV15 | NA
CASSQFGQNRDTQYF | TGCGCCAGCAGTCAATTCGGCCAGAACCGGGATACGCAGTATTTT | TRBJ2-3 | NA | TRBV23-1 | NA
CASSGQGLGYGYTF | TGTGCCAGCAGTGGACAGGGGTTAGGGTATGGCTACACCTTC | TRBJ1-2 | TRBD1 | TRBV25-1 | NA
CASSLGDHEQYF | TGTGCCAGCAGCTTGGGGGATCACGAGCAGTACTTC | TRBJ2-7 | NA | TRBV7-9 | few
CASSPLTPYEQYF | TGTGCCAGCAGCCCCTTGACACCCTACGAGCAGTACTTC | TRBJ2-7 | NA | TRBV13 | NA
CASRSPDFGANVLTF | TGTGCCAGCAGATCCCCAGATTTTGGGGCCAACGTCCTGACTTTC | TRBJ2-6 | NA | TRBV6-5 | NA
CASSLGTGYNSPLHF | TGTGCCAGCAGCCTCGGGACAGGGTATAATTCACCCCTCCACTTT | TRBJ1-6 | TRBD1 | TRBV5-8 | few
CASSQGTGVATEAFF | TGCGCCAGCAGCCAAGGGACAGGGGTGGCCACTGAAGCTTTCTTT | TRBJ1-1 | TRBD1 | TRBV4-3 | many
CASSVGGEQFF | TGCGCCAGCAGCGTCGGAGGTGAGCAGTTCTTC | TRBJ2-1 | NA | TRBV5-1 | few
CASSLTRSGETQYF | TGTGCCAGCAGCCTAACCCGATCGGGGGAGACCCAGTACTTC | TRBJ2-5 | NA | TRBV7-9 | many
CAWSRLVGVETQYF | TGTGCCTGGAGTAGGCTCGTGGGGGTTGAGACCCAGTACTTC | TRBJ2-5 | NA | TRBV30 | once
CAIEGQSTDTQYF | TGTGCCATCGAGGGACAGTCCACAGATACGCAGTATTTT | TRBJ2-3 | TRBD1 | TRBV6-1 | once
CSVTGTDDYSNYGYTF | TGCAGCGTTACCGGGACAGATGACTATTCAAACTATGGCTACACCTTC | TRBJ1-2 | TRBD1 | TRBV29-1 | few
CSVVLDEQYF | TGCAGCGTTGTTTTGGACGAGCAGTACTTC | TRBJ2-7 | NA | TRBV29-1 | few
CAWGRTGRGYTF | TGTGCCTGGGGTCGGACAGGGCGTGGCTACACCTTC | TRBJ1-2 | TRBD1 | TRBV30 | NA
CAWSVTTEVEGYTF | TGTGCCTGGAGTGTCACGACCGAGGTCGAGGGCTACACCTTC | TRBJ1-2 | NA | TRBV30 | NA
CSVEGPYGYTF | TGCAGCGTTGAAGGGCCCTATGGCTACACCTTC | TRBJ1-2 | NA | TRBV29-1 | NA
CASSTSGTGRHSPLHF | TGTGCCAGCAGTACATCCGGGACAGGGCGCCATTCACCCCTCCACTTT | TRBJ1-6 | TRBD1 | TRBV9 | many
CASSLSLGEQYF | TGTGCCAGCAGCTTGTCACTCGGCGAGCAGTACTTC | TRBJ2-7 | NA | TRBV5-6 | NA
CASSQETGQDSYEQYF | TGCGCCAGCAGCCAAGAAACAGGACAGGACTCCTACGAGCAGTACTTC | TRBJ2-7 | TRBD1 | TRBV4-1 | NA
CASSFDRAYEQYF | TGTGCCAGCAGCTTCGACAGAGCCTACGAGCAGTACTTC | TRBJ2-7 | NA | TRBV5-4 | NA
CASSFPNQPQHF | TGTGCCAGCAGCTTCCCAAATCAGCCCCAGCATTTT | TRBJ1-5 | NA | TRBV7-2 | few
CASSAATGINEQFF | TGTGCCAGCAGCGCGGCGACAGGAATAAATGAGCAGTTCTTC | TRBJ2-1 | NA | TRBV5-6 | few
CASSDPWGAGAEEENTEAFF | TGTGCCAGCAGCGACCCTTGGGGGGCAGGGGCGGAAGAAGAGAATACTGAAGCTTTCTTT | TRBJ1-1 | NA | TRBV9 | NA
CASSADRTYEQYF | TGTGCCAGCTCAGCCGACAGAACCTACGAGCAGTACTTC | TRBJ2-7 | NA | TRBV18 | few
CASGTDSNQPQHF | TGTGCCAGCGGGACTGATAGCAATCAGCCCCAGCATTTT | TRBJ1-5 | NA | TRBV27 | NA
CSVEVSSAIEQYF | TGCAGCGTTGAAGTCTCTAGCGCTATAGAGCAGTACTTC | TRBJ2-7 | NA | TRBV29-1 | few
CASAYRESTGELFF | TGTGCTAGTGCTTACAGGGAAAGCACCGGGGAGCTGTTTTTT | TRBJ2-2 | NA | TRBV12-5 | few
CASSLEGSGGDFTQYF | TGCGCCAGCAGCTTGGAAGGGAGTGGCGGCGACTTTACGCAGTATTTT | TRBJ2-3 | NA | TRBV5-1 | NA
CASSGEGSAYEQYF | TGTGCCAGCAGTGGGGAGGGAAGCGCCTACGAGCAGTACTTC | TRBJ2-7 | TRBD2 | TRBV6-5 | medium-sized
CSGQGGHTEAFF | TGCAGCGGGCAAGGGGGGCACACTGAAGCTTTCTTT | TRBJ1-1 | NA | TRBV29-1 | NA
CASSQDRGMNTEAFF | TGCGCCAGCAGCCAAGATCGGGGAATGAACACTGAAGCTTTCTTT | TRBJ1-1 | NA | TRBV4-3 | NA
CSVELADSYEQYF | TGCAGCGTTGAGCTGGCGGACTCCTACGAGCAGTACTTC | TRBJ2-7 | NA | TRBV29-1 | few
CSVEVRGYEQYF | TGCAGCGTTGAAGTAAGGGGGTACGAGCAGTACTTC | TRBJ2-7 | NA | TRBV29-1 | once
CASSQDFDRMRNIQYF | TGCGCCAGCAGCCAAGATTTCGACAGAATGAGAAACATTCAGTACTTC | TRBJ2-4 | NA | TRBV4-3 | few
CASSWFGFTDTQYF | TGTGCCAGCAGCTGGTTCGGATTCACAGATACGCAGTATTTT | TRBJ2-3 | NA | TRBV7-9 | NA
CASSHIDSSGNTIYF | TGTGCCAGCAGCCATATCGACAGCTCTGGAAACACCATATATTTT | TRBJ1-3 | NA | TRBV4-2 | NA
CASSPGPMNTEAFF | TGTGCCAGCAGTCCTGGCCCCATGAACACTGAAGCTTTCTTT | TRBJ1-1 | NA | TRBV6-5 | few
CASSYSDRVDTEAFF | TGTGCCAGCAGTTACTCGGACCGGGTGGACACTGAAGCTTTCTTT | TRBJ1-1 | NA | TRBV6-5 | few
CASSSSGAGDQPQHF | TGTGCCAGCAGCTCATCCGGGGCCGGCGATCAGCCCCAGCATTTT | TRBJ1-5 | NA | TRBV11-2 | NA
CSVPGQAYNEQFF | TGCAGCGTACCGGGACAGGCCTACAATGAGCAGTTCTTC | TRBJ2-1 | TRBD1 | TRBV29-1 | NA
CASSVAGLNTEAFF | TGTGCCAGCAGCGTAGCTGGGTTGAACACTGAAGCTTTCTTT | TRBJ1-1 | NA | TRBV9 | NA
CASSLLADSYNSPLHF | TGTGCCAGCAGCTTGTTGGCTGACTCCTATAATTCACCCCTCCACTTT | TRBJ1-6 | NA | TRBV5-6 | NA
CASSLTDNYGYTF | TGTGCCAGCAGCTTGACAGATAACTATGGCTACACCTTC | TRBJ1-2 | NA | TRBV5-6 | NA